Presented here are 19 T cell receptor beta chains from one specimen sequenced in a study of response to subunit inactivated influenza vaccine. TCRdb passed the RT-PCR reads through MiXCR, listing each CDR3 protein once. The table shows approximately 680,000 distinct CDR3 sequences, with roughly 14% occurring only once. The sample consisted of PBMCs from blood, taken roughly 12 days after vaccination. The receptors derive from a man aged 45-65 years who received an inactivated influenza vaccine.

The chain combines TRBV12-5 with TRBJ2-5, with D maybe TRBD1 (6 bases). The CDR3 is made up of 11 amino acids. Germline CDR1 reads LGHNT; CDR2 reads FRNRAP. Trimming took off 11 bases at V and 5 bases at J, with 12 bases between the two ends. CDR3 sequence reads: CAWPRGETQYF. In nucleotides, the CDR3 is TGTGCTTGGCCGAGGGGGGAGACCCAGTACTTC.

Only a few counts were recorded for this clonotype. The chain combines TRBV20-1 with TRBJ2-7; 10 bases are a match to TRBD2. This CDR3 is 15 amino acids long. The J segment lost 3 bases and the V segment lost 2 bases, leaving 7 bases of the junction unmatched. The germline gives CDR1 DFQATT, CDR2 SNEGSKA (reference sequence). Here the CDR3 reads CSARLAGELFYEQYF. The CDR3, as DNA: TGCAGTGCTAGACTAGCGGGGGAACTATTCTACGAGCAGTACTTC.

This clonotype is termed medium-sized. The chain joins TRBV7-2 to TRBJ2-5; D unclear. CDR1 is SGHTA and CDR2 is FQGNSA in the germline V gene. V was cut by 1 base and J by 2 bases, with 5 bases left in between. This CDR3 has 13 residues. CDR3 bases: TGTGCCAGCAGCTTAGATTCTCAAGAGACCCAGTACTTC. Amino acids: CASSLDSQETQYF.

This clonotype was picked up many times. The gene calls are TRBV5-1 and TRBJ2-5; TRBD2 agrees at 7 bases. Per the germline V gene, CDR1 is SGHRS and CDR2 is YFSETQ. This CDR3 has 14 residues. The J segment lost 4 bases and the V segment lost 1 base, leaving 4 bases of the junction unmatched. In DNA form, the CDR3 reads TGCGCCAGCAGCTTGCCGGGGGGAAGAGAGACCCAGTACTTC. Residues: CASSLPGGRETQYF.

The CDR3 nucleotides are TGTGCCAGCAGTGAATCGAGGGGGAGCACAGATACGCAGTATTTT. Its translation is CASSESRGSTDTQYF. This chain links TRBV6-4 with TRBJ2-3; maybe TRBD1 (6 bases). V shed 3 bases and J shed 0 bases, with 10 bases lying between them. This CDR3 has 15 amino acids. The germline V gene has CDR1 MRHNA and CDR2 SNTAGT.

This clonotype has at least ten counts. The CDR3 loop reads CASNGFGGRRSTGAFF. In DNA, the CDR3 is TGTGCCAGCAACGGGTTCGGGGGGCGGCGTAGTACGGGAGCTTTCTTT. The chain couples TRBV12-3 or TRBV12-4 to TRBJ1-1; maybe TRBD1 (6 bases). The V end was cut by 7 bases, the J end by 10 bases, with 28 bases between. The length of the CDR3 is 16 residues.

This clonotype showed up just a few times. The rearrangement links TRBV7-9 to TRBJ2-7; 9 bases are a match to TRBD1. With 5 bases clipped from V and 5 bases from J, the junction kept 13 bases outside the gene matches. The CDR3 is 16 amino acids. Germline values: CDR1 SEHNR, CDR2 FQNEAQ (reference sequence). The CDR3 nucleotides read TGTGCCAGCAGCGGCAAAACCGGGACAGGGAGGAACGAGCAGTACTTC. This translates into CASSGKTGTGRNEQYF.

This clonotype showed up many times. The chain joins TRBV12-3 or TRBV12-4 to TRBJ2-2; D is possibly TRBD1 (7 bases). The CDR3 totals 15 residues. Trimming pared 3 bases from V and 6 bases from J, leaving 14 bases between. The CDR3 DNA reads TGTGCCAGCAGTTTGGAGGGGGCGCTGGCCGGGGAGCTGTTTTTT. Translated, it gives CASSLEGALAGELFF.

In its sample, this clonotype was seen a few times. This chain links TRBV3-1 with TRBJ1-5; TRBD1 is a possible D gene (5 bases). The germline CDR1 and CDR2 sequences are LGHDT and YNNKEL (reference sequence). The CDR3 is 14 amino acids. The V gene lost 0 bases and the J gene lost 7 bases, with 10 bases spanning the gap. CDR3 DNA sequence: TGTGCCAGCAGCCAAGACCTACCAGGGCAGCCCCAGCATTTT. This translates into CASSQDLPGQPQHF.

The sample holds a few counts of this clonotype. The chain carries TRBV20-1 and TRBJ2-7, with 9 nucleotides matching TRBD2. CDR3 length: 15 amino acids. The ends lost 1 base at V and 3 bases at J; junction bases unmatched: 7. Germline V gene lookup returns CDR1 DFQATT and CDR2 SNEGSKA (reference sequence). CDR3 nucleotides: TGCAGTGCTAGAGGGTCTAGCGGGGCGGTCTACGAGCAGTACTTC. It translates to CSARGSSGAVYEQYF.

The chain combines TRBV12-3 or TRBV12-4 with TRBJ2-7; TRBD1 matches 7 bases. V shed 6 bases, J shed 5 bases, and the junction held 7 bases outside the gene matches. The CDR3 runs 13 residues. As DNA, the CDR3 is TGTGCCAGCAGCCGGGACAGAGAAAACGAGCAGTACTTC. Translated: CASSRDRENEQYF.

In this sample, this clonotype turned up a few times. The chain uses TRBV2 and TRBJ1-1, with D maybe TRBD1 (5 bases). The CDR3 is 11 amino acids. CDR1 and CDR2 (germline): SNHLY, FYNNEI. Deletions cut 10 bases from V and 3 bases from J, with 9 bases between. CDR3 in DNA: TGTGCCACGTGGGGGGACACTGAAGCTTTCTTT. This translates into CATWGDTEAFF.

In its sample, this clonotype was seen a few times. This sequence joins TRBV28 and TRBJ2-7; the D is unclear. The CDR3 is 15 amino acids. Germline CDR1 is MDHEN and CDR2 is SYDVKM. V shed 5 bases and J shed 0 bases, with 14 bases lying between them. The CDR3 reads CASSPEEVSSYEQYF. CDR3 nucleotides: TGTGCCAGCAGTCCAGAGGAAGTGAGCTCCTACGAGCAGTACTTC.

The V and J genes are TRBV2 and TRBJ2-1; 9 positions agree with TRBD1. CDR3 length: 16 amino acids. J lost 4 bases, V lost 6 bases, and 10 bases had no gene match. Germline CDR1 SNHLY, CDR2 FYNNEI. The CDR3: CASRGTGPQKYNEQFF. The CDR3, as DNA: TGTGCCAGCAGGGGGACAGGGCCCCAAAAATACAATGAGCAGTTCTTC.

The rearrangement links TRBV18 to TRBJ2-5; 8 bases match TRBD2. The CDR3 contains 16 residues. V trimming: 2 bases; J trimming: 6 bases; junction bases outside the gene matches: 11. The germline V gene encodes CDR1 KGHSH and CDR2 LQKENI. CDR3 amino acids: CASSPGLAGTQKTQYF. The CDR3 region has the DNA TGTGCCAGCTCACCAGGTCTAGCGGGCACCCAGAAGACCCAGTACTTC.

This clonotype was counted between two and nine times. V usage is TRBV7-2 and J usage is TRBJ2-7, with D perhaps matching TRBD2 (6 bases). Trimming removed 1 base at V and 7 bases at J, with 14 bases between. Germline CDR1 reads SGHTA; CDR2 reads FQGNSA. The CDR3 covers 14 residues. CDR3 in amino acids: CASSLEVGGREQYF. In nucleotides, the CDR3 is TGTGCCAGCAGCTTAGAGGTGGGGGGAAGGGAGCAGTACTTC.

The table lists this clonotype with many counts. The chain recombines TRBV3-1 with TRBJ2-1, with D perhaps matching TRBD1 (6 bases). Trimming removed 6 bases at V and 7 bases at J, with 13 bases between. Germline V gives CDR1 LGHDT, CDR2 YNNKEL (reference sequence). This CDR3 has 13 amino acids. The CDR3 nucleotides read TGTGCCAGCAGTAACAGGGAGTTTAATGAGCAGTTCTTC. The encoded protein is CASSNREFNEQFF.

This clonotype was counted between two and nine times. The chain has TRBV9 and TRBJ2-1, with D perhaps TRBD2 (7 bases). Trimming shortened V by 0 bases and J by 6 bases, and 16 bases separated the two germline ends. CDR1 and CDR2 (germline): SGDLS, YYNGEE. The CDR3 runs 16 residues. In DNA, the CDR3 is TGTGCCAGCAGCGTAGGTCCTGGAGGGGGGGTCAATGAGCAGTTCTTC. It translates to CASSVGPGGGVNEQFF. The full variable domain, rest sourced from reference TRBV9 and TRBJ2-1, is DSGVTQTPKHLITATGQRVTLRCSPRSGDLSVYWYQQSLDQGLQFLIQYYNGEERAKGNILERFSAQQFPDLHSELNLSSLELGDSALYFCASSVGPGGGVNEQFFGPGTRLTVL.

The chain joins TRBV4-3 to TRBJ2-1, with 7 bases fitting TRBD1. The junction had 9 bases not matched to a gene; V was cut back by 1 base and J by 9 bases. The germline gives CDR1 LGHNA, CDR2 YSLEER. CDR3 size: 15 residues. The CDR3 DNA follows: TGCGCCAGCAGCCAAGGGCCGGGACAGAAATTTGAGCAGTTCTTC. This codes for CASSQGPGQKFEQFF.